This section outlines one T cell receptor beta chain sequence together with its context. What it binds is not known. Trimming at V came to 5 bases and at J to 6 bases, leaving 8 bases not matched to a gene. The germline V gene encodes CDR1 KGHSH and CDR2 LQKENI. The CDR3 totals 14 residues. A roughly 9.3 ml volume of fresh peripheral blood provided the PBMCs. Amplification of TCR beta CDR3 regions was performed using RNA transcripts as template. TCR CDR3 underwent first-round RT-PCR with the HTBI primer set. TCRdb passed the multiplex PCR reads through MiXCR, listing each CDR3 protein once. The sample yields some 770,000 distinct CDR3 sequences, 16% seen once. The data stem from a study of T cells in Graves' hyperthyroidism and ophthalmopathy. Study-wide results and caveats: By a 13 V-J model, ophthalmopathy was set apart from stable hyperthyroidism. Model-based prediction identified ophthalmopathy a median 6.5 months prior to its onset. Peripheral blood also featured most of the thyroid clonotypes expanded above 0.001.

The chain couples TRBV18 to TRBJ2-7; 9 nucleotides match TRBD1. The sequencing sample was made of blood. The clonotype was recovered from a man between 18 and 35 years old with Graves' hyperthyroidism. The CDR3 coding sequence is TGTGCCAGCTCAACGCGGGACAGGGATGGCGAGCAGTACTTC. This gives the protein CASSTRDRDGEQYF. Looking up the rest from reference TRBV18 and TRBJ2-7 gives the full variable domain: NAGVMQNPRHLVRRRGQEARLRCSPMKGHSHVYWYRQLPEEGLKFMVYLQKENIIDESGMPKERFSAEFPKEGPSILRIQQVVRGDSAAYFCASSTRDRDGEQYFGPGTRLTVT.